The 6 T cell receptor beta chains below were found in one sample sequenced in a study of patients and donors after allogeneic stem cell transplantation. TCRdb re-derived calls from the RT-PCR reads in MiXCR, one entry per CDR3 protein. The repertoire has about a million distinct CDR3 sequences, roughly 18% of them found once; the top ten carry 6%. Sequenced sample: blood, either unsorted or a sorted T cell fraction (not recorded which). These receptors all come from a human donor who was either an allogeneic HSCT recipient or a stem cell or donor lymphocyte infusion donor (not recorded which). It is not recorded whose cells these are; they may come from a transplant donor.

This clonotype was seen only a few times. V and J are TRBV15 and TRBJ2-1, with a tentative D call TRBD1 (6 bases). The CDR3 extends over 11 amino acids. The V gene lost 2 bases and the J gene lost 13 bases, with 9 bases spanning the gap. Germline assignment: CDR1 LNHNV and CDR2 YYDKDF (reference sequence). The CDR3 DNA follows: TGTGCCACCAGCAGAACAGGGAAACAGTTCTTC. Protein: CATSRTGKQFF. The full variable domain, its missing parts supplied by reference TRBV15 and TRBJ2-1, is DAMVIQNPRYQVTQFGKPVTLSCSQTLNHNVMYWYQQKSSQAPKLLFHYYDKDFNNEADTPDNFQSRRPNTSFCFLDIRSPGLGDTAMYLCATSRTGKQFFGPGTRLTVL.

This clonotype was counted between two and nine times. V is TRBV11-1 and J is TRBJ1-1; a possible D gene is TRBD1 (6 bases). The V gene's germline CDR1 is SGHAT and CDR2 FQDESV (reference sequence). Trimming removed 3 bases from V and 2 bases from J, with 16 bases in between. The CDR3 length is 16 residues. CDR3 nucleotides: TGTGCCAGCAGCTTGGATATAACAGGGAGCAACACTGAAGCTTTCTTT. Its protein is CASSLDITGSNTEAFF.

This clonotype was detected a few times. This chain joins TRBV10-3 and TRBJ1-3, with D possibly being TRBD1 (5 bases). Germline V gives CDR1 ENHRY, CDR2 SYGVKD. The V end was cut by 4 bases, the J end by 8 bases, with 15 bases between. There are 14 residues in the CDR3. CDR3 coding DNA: TGTGCCATCAGTGGCAGGGTAGGAGGAGACACCATATATTTT. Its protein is CAISGRVGGDTIYF.

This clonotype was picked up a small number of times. This CDR3 is CSASSGRGTGNQPQHF. The CDR3 nucleotides read TGCAGTGCTAGTAGTGGGCGGGGTACCGGGAATCAGCCCCAGCATTTT. The chain joins TRBV20-1 to TRBJ1-5; D remains ambiguous. V dropped 3 bases and J dropped 4 bases, with 19 bases sitting between them. The CDR3 spans 16 residues. The germline V gene encodes CDR1 DFQATT and CDR2 SNEGSKA (reference sequence).

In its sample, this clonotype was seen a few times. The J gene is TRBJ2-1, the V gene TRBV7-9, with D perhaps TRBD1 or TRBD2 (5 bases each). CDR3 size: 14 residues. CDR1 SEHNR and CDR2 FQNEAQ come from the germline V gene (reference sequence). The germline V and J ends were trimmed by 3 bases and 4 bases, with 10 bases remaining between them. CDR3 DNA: TGTGCCAGCAGCTTCCGGGACCTTTACAATGAGCAGTTCTTC. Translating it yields CASSFRDLYNEQFF.

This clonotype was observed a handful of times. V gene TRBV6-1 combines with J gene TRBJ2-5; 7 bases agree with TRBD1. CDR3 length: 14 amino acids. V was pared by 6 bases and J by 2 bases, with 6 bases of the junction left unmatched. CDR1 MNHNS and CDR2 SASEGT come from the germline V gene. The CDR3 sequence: CASSPDRRQETQYF. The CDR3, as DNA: TGTGCCAGCAGCCCGGACAGGAGACAAGAGACCCAGTACTTC.